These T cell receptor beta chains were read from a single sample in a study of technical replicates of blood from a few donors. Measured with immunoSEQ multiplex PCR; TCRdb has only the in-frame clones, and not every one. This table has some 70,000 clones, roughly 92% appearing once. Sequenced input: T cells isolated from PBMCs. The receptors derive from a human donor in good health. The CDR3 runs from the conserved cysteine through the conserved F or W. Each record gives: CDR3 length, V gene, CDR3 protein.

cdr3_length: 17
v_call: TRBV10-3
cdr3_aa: CAISDDGEGAKWCGYTF

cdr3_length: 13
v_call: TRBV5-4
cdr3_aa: CASSFESTDTQYF

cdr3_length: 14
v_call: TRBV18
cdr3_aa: CASSPTATNEKLFF

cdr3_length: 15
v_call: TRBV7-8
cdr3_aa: CASSLEEGLNTEAFF

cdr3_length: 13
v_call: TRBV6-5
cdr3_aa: CASSYGGVGEQYF

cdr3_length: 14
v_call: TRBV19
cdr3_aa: CASREASGFYEQYF

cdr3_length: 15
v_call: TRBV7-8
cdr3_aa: CASSSIAGVIHTQYF

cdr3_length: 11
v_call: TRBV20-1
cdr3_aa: CSARRGETQYF

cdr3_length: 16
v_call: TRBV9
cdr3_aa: CASSVGVAGTSYEQYF

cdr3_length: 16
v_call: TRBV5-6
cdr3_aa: CASSWGQGVSGNTIYF